The clone carrying this T cell receptor beta chain is medium-sized by share. Its antigen remains unknown. Germline values: CDR1 DFQATT, CDR2 SNEGSKA (reference sequence). The CDR3 has 16 residues. The ends lost 1 base at V and 0 bases at J; junction bases unmatched: 4. The data were taken from a study of read filtering for tumor transcriptome and immune sequencing. Study context: Revised staging placed 8 or 9 patients in R-ISS I, about 16 in II, 6 or 7 in III. Whole-transcriptome libraries were prepared after DNase treatment. Study-level findings and limits: In IR-seq, single-read clonotypes were roughly 82% of clonotypes but approximately 4% of reads.

This library used around 400 ng RNA and molecular barcoded adaptors spanning alpha/delta and beta/gamma chains. TCRdb re-called the reads through MiXCR, storing one row per CDR3 protein. The data show about 39,000 distinct CDR3 sequences, 13% to 15% seen once. This clonotype originated in a donor at least 40 years old with multiple myeloma. The sequencing input was a population of CD138-negative cells sorted from bone marrow. This chain links TRBV20-1 with TRBJ2-1; 9 bases map to TRBD2. The CDR3 sequence: CSARVPAGGSYNEQFF. As DNA, the CDR3 is TGCAGTGCTAGAGTTCCAGCGGGGGGCTCCTACAATGAGCAGTTCTTC.